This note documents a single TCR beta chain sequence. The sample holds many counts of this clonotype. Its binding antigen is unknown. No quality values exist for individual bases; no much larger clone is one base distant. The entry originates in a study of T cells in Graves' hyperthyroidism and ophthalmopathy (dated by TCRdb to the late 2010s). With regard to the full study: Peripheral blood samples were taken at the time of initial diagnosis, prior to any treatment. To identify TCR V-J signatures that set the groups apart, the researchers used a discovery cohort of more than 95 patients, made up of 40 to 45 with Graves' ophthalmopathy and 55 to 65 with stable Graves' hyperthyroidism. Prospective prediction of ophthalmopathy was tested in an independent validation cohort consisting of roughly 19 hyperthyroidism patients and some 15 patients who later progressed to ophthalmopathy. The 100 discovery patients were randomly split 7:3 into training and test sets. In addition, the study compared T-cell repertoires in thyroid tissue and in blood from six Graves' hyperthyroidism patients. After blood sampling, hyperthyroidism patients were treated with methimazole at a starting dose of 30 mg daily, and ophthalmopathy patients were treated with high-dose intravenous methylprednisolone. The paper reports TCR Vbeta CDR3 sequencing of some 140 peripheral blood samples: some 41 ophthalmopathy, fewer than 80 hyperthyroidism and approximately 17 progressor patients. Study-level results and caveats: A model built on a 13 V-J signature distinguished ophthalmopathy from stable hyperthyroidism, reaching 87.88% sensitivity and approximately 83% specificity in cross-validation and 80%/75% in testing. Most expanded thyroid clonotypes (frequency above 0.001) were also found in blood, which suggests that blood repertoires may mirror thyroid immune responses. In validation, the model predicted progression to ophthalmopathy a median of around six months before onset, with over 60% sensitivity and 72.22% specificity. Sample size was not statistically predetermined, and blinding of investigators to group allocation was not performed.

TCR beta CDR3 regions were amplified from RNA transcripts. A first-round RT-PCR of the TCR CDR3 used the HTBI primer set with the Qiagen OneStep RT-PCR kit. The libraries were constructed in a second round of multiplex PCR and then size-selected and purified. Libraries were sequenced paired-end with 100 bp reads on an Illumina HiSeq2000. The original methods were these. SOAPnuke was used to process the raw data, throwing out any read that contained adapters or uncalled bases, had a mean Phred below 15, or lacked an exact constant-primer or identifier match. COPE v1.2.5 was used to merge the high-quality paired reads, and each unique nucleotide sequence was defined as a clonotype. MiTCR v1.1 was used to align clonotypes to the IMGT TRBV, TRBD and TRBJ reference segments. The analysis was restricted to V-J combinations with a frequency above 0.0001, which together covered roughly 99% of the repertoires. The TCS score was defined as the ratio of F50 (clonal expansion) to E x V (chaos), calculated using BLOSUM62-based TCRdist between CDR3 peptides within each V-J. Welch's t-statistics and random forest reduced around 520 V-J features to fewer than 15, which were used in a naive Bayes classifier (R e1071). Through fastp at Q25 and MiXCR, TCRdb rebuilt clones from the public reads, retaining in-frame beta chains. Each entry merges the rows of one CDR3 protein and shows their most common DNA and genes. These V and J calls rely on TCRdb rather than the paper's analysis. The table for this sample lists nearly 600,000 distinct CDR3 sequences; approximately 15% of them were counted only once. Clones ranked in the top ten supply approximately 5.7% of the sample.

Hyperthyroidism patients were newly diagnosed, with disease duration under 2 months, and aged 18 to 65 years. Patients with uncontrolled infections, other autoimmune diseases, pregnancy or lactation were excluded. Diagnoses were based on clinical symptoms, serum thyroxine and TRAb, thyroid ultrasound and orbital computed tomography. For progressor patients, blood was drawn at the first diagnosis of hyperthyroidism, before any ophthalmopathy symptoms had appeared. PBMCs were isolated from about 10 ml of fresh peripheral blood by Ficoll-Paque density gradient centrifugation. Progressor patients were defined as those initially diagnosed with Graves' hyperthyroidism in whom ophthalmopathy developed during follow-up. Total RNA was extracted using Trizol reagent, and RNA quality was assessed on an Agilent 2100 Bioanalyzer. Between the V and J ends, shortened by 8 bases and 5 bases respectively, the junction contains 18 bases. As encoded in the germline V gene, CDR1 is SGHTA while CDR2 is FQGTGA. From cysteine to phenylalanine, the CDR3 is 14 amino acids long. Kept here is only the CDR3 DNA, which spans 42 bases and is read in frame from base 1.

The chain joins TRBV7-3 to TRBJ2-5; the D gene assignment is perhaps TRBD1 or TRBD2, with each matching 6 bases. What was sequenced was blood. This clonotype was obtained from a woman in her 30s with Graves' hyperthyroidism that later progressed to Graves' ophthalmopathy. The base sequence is TGTGCCAGCGCGTTAGGGGGGTCAGAGGAGACCCAGTACTTC. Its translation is CASALGGSEETQYF.